This is a list of T cell receptor beta chains from one sample in a study of blood T cell repertoires in COVID-19. Clones were read by immunoSEQ multiplex PCR, and TCRdb kept only the in-frame ones, dropping some. This table has roughly 380,000 clones, roughly 87% appearing once. What was sequenced was PBMCs or T cells enriched from blood (not recorded which). The receptors shown here come from a woman in her thirties who had recovered from COVID-19. CDR3s include the opening cysteine and the closing phenylalanine or tryptophan. A D gene is named only where the DNA matches it firmly. Only part of the rows carry a size: once, few, many, or a class if the clone is expanded.

d_gene	v_gene	abundance	j_gene	CDR3aa	CDR3nt
-	TRBV19	-	TRBJ1-2	CASSLFGTGPPHYGYTF	TGTGCCAGTAGTTTGTTCGGTACGGGTCCGCCTCACTATGGCTACACCTTC
TRBD1	TRBV5-5	-	TRBJ1-2	CASSSGTANYGYTF	TGTGCCAGCAGCTCGGGGACAGCTAACTATGGCTACACCTTC
-	TRBV2	-	TRBJ2-7	CASRDTGFGQYF	TGTGCCAGCAGGGACACAGGGTTCGGTCAGTACTTC
-	TRBV3-1/TRBV3-2	-	TRBJ1-6	CASSQVVGEPLHF	TGTGCCAGCAGCCAAGTAGTAGGGGAACCCCTCCACTTT
-	TRBV27	-	TRBJ1-1	CASSLTVMNTEAFF	TGTGCCAGCAGTTTAACGGTGATGAACACTGAAGCTTTCTTT
-	TRBV12-3/TRBV12-4	-	TRBJ2-1	CASSGELRGEQFF	TGTGCCAGCAGTGGGGAACTAAGGGGTGAGCAGTTCTTC
TRBD2	TRBV7-6	-	TRBJ2-1	CASRGLAGPYNEQFF	TGTGCCAGCAGGGGGCTAGCGGGCCCATACAATGAGCAGTTCTTC
TRBD1	TRBV2	-	TRBJ1-6	CASSQGQGRNSPLHF	TGTGCCAGCAGCCAGGGACAGGGGAGGAATTCACCCCTCCACTTT
TRBD1	TRBV27	-	TRBJ2-7	CASSRDRAKYEQYF	TGTGCCAGCAGCCGGGACAGAGCGAAATACGAGCAGTACTTC
TRBD2	TRBV4-1	-	TRBJ2-3	CASSLLAGEPVADTQYF	TGCGCCAGCAGCCTCCTAGCGGGAGAGCCGGTGGCAGATACGCAGTATTTT
-	TRBV12-3/TRBV12-4	-	TRBJ1-2	CASSPVNYGYTF	TGTGCCAGCAGCCCAGTGAACTATGGCTACACCTTC
-	TRBV10-2	-	TRBJ2-7	CASSESGGAGEQYF	TGCGCCAGCAGTGAGTCGGGGGGGGCCGGTGAGCAGTACTTC
-	TRBV12-3/TRBV12-4	-	TRBJ1-3	CASSPTGNTIYF	TGTGCCAGCAGCCCCACTGGAAACACCATATATTTT
TRBD2	TRBV3-1/TRBV3-2	-	TRBJ2-3	CASSPLKRGVSTDTQYF	TGTGCCAGCAGCCCCCTAAAGCGGGGGGTTAGCACAGATACGCAGTATTTT
-	TRBV3-1/TRBV3-2	-	TRBJ1-1	CASSQSDSTEAFF	TGTGCCAGCAGCCAATCCGACAGCACTGAAGCTTTCTTT
TRBD2	TRBV4-2	-	TRBJ2-7	CASSQALAGLYYEQYF	TGTGCCAGCAGCCAAGCACTAGCGGGGCTATACTACGAGCAGTACTTC
-	TRBV18	few	TRBJ1-1	CASSPRSVNTEAFF	TGTGCCAGCTCACCACGGTCAGTGAACACTGAAGCTTTCTTT
TRBD2	TRBV27	-	TRBJ2-7	CASSWGEAGVEQYF	TGTGCCAGCAGTTGGGGGGAGGCGGGGGTCGAGCAGTACTTC
TRBD1	TRBV2	-	TRBJ2-7	CASGGWQGEGYEQYF	TGTGCCAGCGGGGGATGGCAGGGGGAAGGGTACGAGCAGTACTTC
-	TRBV6-4	-	TRBJ1-5	CASSEWGVGNQPQHF	TGTGCCAGCAGTGAATGGGGGGTAGGGAATCAGCCCCAGCATTTT